The rows below give T cell receptor beta chains drawn from one sample of a study of blood T cell repertoires in COVID-19. Clones were sequenced by immunoSEQ multiplex PCR, and TCRdb holds only the in-frame ones, with some missing. The sample shows some 160,000 clones, around 89% of them seen only once. The specimen was peripheral blood. The receptor set was obtained from a man in his fifties or sixties with acute or convalescent COVID-19. Each CDR3 is given with its conserved first and last residue. Fields, in order: CDR3 DNA, CDR3 protein, V gene, clone size, D gene, J gene. The D gene is left open where the match is weak. Size is stated for part of the rows, as once, few or many counts, or as a class when the clone is expanded.

CDR3 DNA: TGTGCCAGCAGCGTAGGTCCGCTAACGAATCAGCCCCAGCATTTT
CDR3 protein: CASSVGPLTNQPQHF
V gene: TRBV9
clone size: NA
D gene: NA
J gene: TRBJ1-5

CDR3 DNA: TGTGCCAGTAGTCCAATCGGGACACCGTCTTATGGCTACACCTTC
CDR3 protein: CASSPIGTPSYGYTF
V gene: TRBV19
clone size: NA
D gene: NA
J gene: TRBJ1-2

CDR3 DNA: TGTGCCAGCAGCTTAGCGCGTCCGGGATATGAGCAGTTCTTC
CDR3 protein: CASSLARPGYEQFF
V gene: TRBV7-9
clone size: NA
D gene: NA
J gene: TRBJ2-1

CDR3 DNA: TGTGCCAGCAGCCAAGTGGGGGCAAGGAATTCACCCCTCCACTTT
CDR3 protein: CASSQVGARNSPLHF
V gene: TRBV3-1/TRBV3-2
clone size: NA
D gene: NA
J gene: TRBJ1-6

CDR3 DNA: TGTGCCAGCAGTCCGGGACAAAAATCACCCCTCCACTTT
CDR3 protein: CASSPGQKSPLHF
V gene: TRBV27
clone size: NA
D gene: NA
J gene: TRBJ1-6

CDR3 DNA: TGTGCCAGCAGTCCAGGGGTCTTGAACACTGAAGCTTTCTTT
CDR3 protein: CASSPGVLNTEAFF
V gene: TRBV6-2/TRBV6-3
clone size: NA
D gene: NA
J gene: TRBJ1-1

CDR3 DNA: TGTGCCAGCAGTCGCTTAGAACAGACTGAAGCTTTCTTT
CDR3 protein: CASSRLEQTEAFF
V gene: TRBV3-1/TRBV3-2
clone size: few
D gene: NA
J gene: TRBJ1-1

CDR3 DNA: TGCGCCAGCAGCCCCGACAGGGCGGGTGGCACTGAAGCTTTCTTT
CDR3 protein: CASSPDRAGGTEAFF
V gene: TRBV5-1
clone size: NA
D gene: TRBD1
J gene: TRBJ1-1

CDR3 DNA: TGCAGCGTCGCGGGACAGAACTATGGCTACACCTTC
CDR3 protein: CSVAGQNYGYTF
V gene: TRBV29-1
clone size: NA
D gene: TRBD1
J gene: TRBJ1-2

CDR3 DNA: TGCGCCAGCAGCTTAGGGCGGGGGCGAAGCTCCTACGAGCAGTACTTC
CDR3 protein: CASSLGRGRSSYEQYF
V gene: TRBV5-1
clone size: NA
D gene: NA
J gene: TRBJ2-7

CDR3 DNA: TGTGCCAGCGCCGGCGGGGAACTTCAGCCCCAGCATTTT
CDR3 protein: CASAGGELQPQHF
V gene: TRBV7-9
clone size: few
D gene: NA
J gene: TRBJ1-5

CDR3 DNA: TGCGCCAGCAGCCAAGATCTTTGGGGGGGTAATGAAAAACTGTTTTTT
CDR3 protein: CASSQDLWGGNEKLFF
V gene: TRBV4-1
clone size: NA
D gene: NA
J gene: TRBJ1-4

CDR3 DNA: TGTGCCAGCAGCCCCGAGACAGGGGTGATCGGGGAGCTGTTTTTT
CDR3 protein: CASSPETGVIGELFF
V gene: TRBV7-2
clone size: once
D gene: TRBD1
J gene: TRBJ2-2

CDR3 DNA: TGTGCCAGCAGTTCTAACAGGGGGCGGGCGCAGGAGGAGCTGTTTTTT
CDR3 protein: CASSSNRGRAQEELFF
V gene: TRBV25-1
clone size: NA
D gene: TRBD1
J gene: TRBJ2-2

CDR3 DNA: TGTGCCAGCAGCGCCCATGGACAACAGGGAATTTCGGGTCAGCCCCAGCATTTT
CDR3 protein: CASSAHGQQGISGQPQHF
V gene: TRBV5-8
clone size: NA
D gene: NA
J gene: TRBJ1-5

CDR3 DNA: TGTGCCAGTAGCGGGAGGCGGGGGGTCACAGATACGCAGTATTTT
CDR3 protein: CASSGRRGVTDTQYF
V gene: TRBV19
clone size: NA
D gene: TRBD2
J gene: TRBJ2-3

CDR3 DNA: TGTGCCAGCAGGGGGACAGGGGTGGGCCAGCCCCAGCATTTT
CDR3 protein: CASRGTGVGQPQHF
V gene: TRBV2
clone size: NA
D gene: TRBD1
J gene: TRBJ1-5

CDR3 DNA: TGTGCCAGCAGCTTAAGGCCCACAGCCCTCCACGAGCAGTACTTC
CDR3 protein: CASSLRPTALHEQYF
V gene: TRBV5-6
clone size: NA
D gene: NA
J gene: TRBJ2-7

CDR3 DNA: TGCGCCAGCAGCCCTCAGCCGGGGTCGGGGTATGGCTACACCTTC
CDR3 protein: CASSPQPGSGYGYTF
V gene: TRBV4-1
clone size: NA
D gene: NA
J gene: TRBJ1-2

CDR3 DNA: TGTGCCAGCAGTTACCGGGACAGGGGGTTCGGTGGCTACACCTTC
CDR3 protein: CASSYRDRGFGGYTF
V gene: TRBV6-6
clone size: NA
D gene: TRBD1
J gene: TRBJ1-2

CDR3 DNA: TGCGCCAGCAGCTTGGAACCAGGGTCGAGAAATGAGCAGTTCTTC
CDR3 protein: CASSLEPGSRNEQFF
V gene: TRBV5-1
clone size: NA
D gene: NA
J gene: TRBJ2-1

CDR3 DNA: TGCGCCAGCAGTGAGCGGCGGCTAGCTGACTCTGGAAACACCATATATTTT
CDR3 protein: CASSERRLADSGNTIYF
V gene: TRBV10-1
clone size: NA
D gene: NA
J gene: TRBJ1-3

CDR3 DNA: TGTGCCACACAGGGGGAGTATGGCTACACCTTC
CDR3 protein: CATQGEYGYTF
V gene: TRBV24-1
clone size: NA
D gene: TRBD1
J gene: TRBJ1-2

CDR3 DNA: TGTGCCACCTCTACTGGGGGCGCGAACACCGGGGAGCTGTTTTTT
CDR3 protein: CATSTGGANTGELFF
V gene: TRBV24-1
clone size: NA
D gene: NA
J gene: TRBJ2-2